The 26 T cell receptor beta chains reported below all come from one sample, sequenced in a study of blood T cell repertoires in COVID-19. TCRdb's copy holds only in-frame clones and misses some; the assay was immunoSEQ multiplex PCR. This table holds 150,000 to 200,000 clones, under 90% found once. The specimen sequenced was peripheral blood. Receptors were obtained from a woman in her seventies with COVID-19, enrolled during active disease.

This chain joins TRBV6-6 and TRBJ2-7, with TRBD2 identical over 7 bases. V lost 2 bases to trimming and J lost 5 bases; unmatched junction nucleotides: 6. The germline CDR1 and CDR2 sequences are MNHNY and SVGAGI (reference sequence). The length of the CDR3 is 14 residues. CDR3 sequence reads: CASSYRGGADEQYF. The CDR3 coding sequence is TGTGCCAGCAGTTACCGGGGAGGGGCGGACGAGCAGTACTTC.

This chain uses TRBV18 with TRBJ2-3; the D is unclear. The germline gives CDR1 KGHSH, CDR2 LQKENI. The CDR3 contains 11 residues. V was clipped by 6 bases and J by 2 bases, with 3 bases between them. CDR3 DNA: TGTGCCAGCTCCTCCACAGATACGCAGTATTTT. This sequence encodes CASSSTDTQYF. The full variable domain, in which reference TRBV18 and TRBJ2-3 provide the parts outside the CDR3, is NAGVMQNPRHLVRRRGQEARLRCSPMKGHSHVYWYRQLPEEGLKFMVYLQKENIIDESGMPKERFSAEFPKEGPSILRIQQVVRGDSAAYFCASSSTDTQYFGPGTRLTVL.

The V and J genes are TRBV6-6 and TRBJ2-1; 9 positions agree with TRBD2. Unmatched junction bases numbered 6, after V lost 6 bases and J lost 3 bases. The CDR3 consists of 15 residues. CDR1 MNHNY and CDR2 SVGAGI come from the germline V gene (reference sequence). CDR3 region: CASSQGLALYNEQFF. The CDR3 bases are TGTGCCAGCAGCCAGGGACTAGCACTCTACAATGAGCAGTTCTTC.

The CDR3 reads CSGQGARVGELFF. Written as DNA, the CDR3 is TGCAGCGGACAGGGGGCGCGGGTCGGGGAGCTGTTTTTT. The chain links TRBV29-1 to TRBJ2-2, with 10 bases fitting TRBD1. Germline lookup yields CDR1 SQVTM and CDR2 ANQGSEA. The CDR3 runs to 13 residues. V was pared by 7 bases and J by 7 bases, with 6 bases of the junction left unmatched.

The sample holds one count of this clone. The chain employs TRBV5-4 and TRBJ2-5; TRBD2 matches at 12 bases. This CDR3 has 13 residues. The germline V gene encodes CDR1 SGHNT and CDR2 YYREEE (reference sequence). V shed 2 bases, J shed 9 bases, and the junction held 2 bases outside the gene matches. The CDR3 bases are TGTGCCAGCAGCTTTCTAGCGGGGGGGGCCCAGTACTTC. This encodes CASSFLAGGAQYF.

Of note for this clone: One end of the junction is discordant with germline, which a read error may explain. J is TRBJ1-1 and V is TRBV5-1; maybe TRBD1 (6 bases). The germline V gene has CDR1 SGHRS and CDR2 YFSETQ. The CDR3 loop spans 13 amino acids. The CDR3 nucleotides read TGCGCCAGCAGCTTGGAGGACAGTTCACCACCCCAATTT. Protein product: CASSLEDSSPPQF.

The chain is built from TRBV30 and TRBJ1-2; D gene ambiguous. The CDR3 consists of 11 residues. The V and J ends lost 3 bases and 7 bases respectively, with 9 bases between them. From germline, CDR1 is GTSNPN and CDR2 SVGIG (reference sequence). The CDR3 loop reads CAWRQEGGYTF. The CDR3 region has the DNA TGTGCCTGGAGGCAAGAGGGTGGCTACACCTTC.

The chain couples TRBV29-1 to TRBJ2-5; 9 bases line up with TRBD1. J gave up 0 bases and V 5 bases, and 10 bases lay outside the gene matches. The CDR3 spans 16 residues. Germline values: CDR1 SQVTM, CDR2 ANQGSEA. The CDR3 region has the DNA TGCAGCGTTACAGGGGGCTTAGTCCCGCACCAAGAGACCCAGTACTTC. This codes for CSVTGGLVPHQETQYF. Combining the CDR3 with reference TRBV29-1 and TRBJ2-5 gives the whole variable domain SAVISQKPSRDICQRGTSLTIQCQVDSQVTMMFWYRQQPGQSLTLIATANQGSEATYESGFVIDKFPISRPNLTFSTLTVSNMSPEDSSIYLCSVTGGLVPHQETQYFGPGTRLLVL.

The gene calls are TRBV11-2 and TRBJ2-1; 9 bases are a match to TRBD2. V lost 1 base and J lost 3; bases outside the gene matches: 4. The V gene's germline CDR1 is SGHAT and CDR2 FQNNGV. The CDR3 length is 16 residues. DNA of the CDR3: TGTGCCAGCAGCTTAGGGACTAGCGCAATCTACAATGAGCAGTTCTTC. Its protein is CASSLGTSAIYNEQFF.

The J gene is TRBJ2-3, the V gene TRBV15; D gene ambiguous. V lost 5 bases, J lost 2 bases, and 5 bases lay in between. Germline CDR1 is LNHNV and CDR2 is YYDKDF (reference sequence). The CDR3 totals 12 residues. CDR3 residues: CATSLNTDTQYF. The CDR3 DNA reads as TGTGCCACCAGCCTTAACACAGATACGCAGTATTTT. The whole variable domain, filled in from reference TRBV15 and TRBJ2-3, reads DAMVIQNPRYQVTQFGKPVTLSCSQTLNHNVMYWYQQKSSQAPKLLFHYYDKDFNNEADTPDNFQSRRPNTSFCFLDIRSPGLGDTAMYLCATSLNTDTQYFGPGTRLTVL.

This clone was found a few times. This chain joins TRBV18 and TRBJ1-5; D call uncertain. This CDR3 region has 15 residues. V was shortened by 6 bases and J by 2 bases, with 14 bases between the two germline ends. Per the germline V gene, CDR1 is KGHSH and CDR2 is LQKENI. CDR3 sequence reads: CASSPLTGGNQPQHF. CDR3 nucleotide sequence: TGTGCCAGCTCCCCTCTAACCGGAGGCAATCAGCCCCAGCATTTT.

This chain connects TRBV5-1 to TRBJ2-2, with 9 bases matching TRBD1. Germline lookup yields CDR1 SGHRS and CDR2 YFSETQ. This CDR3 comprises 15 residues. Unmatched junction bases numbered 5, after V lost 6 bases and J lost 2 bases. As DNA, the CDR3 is TGCGCCAGCACCAGACAGGGGGGTAACACCGGGGAGCTGTTTTTT. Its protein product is CASTRQGGNTGELFF.

CDR3 protein: CASSLAGQVLSYEQYF. CDR3 DNA sequence: TGTGCCAGCAGCTTAGCGGGACAGGTCCTCTCCTACGAGCAGTACTTC. V is TRBV7-8 and J is TRBJ2-7; 8 bases align to TRBD1. With V trimmed by 0 bases and J by 0 bases, 4 bases remained unmatched. The CDR3 sequence is 16 residues long. Germline values: CDR1 SGHVS, CDR2 FQNEAQ.

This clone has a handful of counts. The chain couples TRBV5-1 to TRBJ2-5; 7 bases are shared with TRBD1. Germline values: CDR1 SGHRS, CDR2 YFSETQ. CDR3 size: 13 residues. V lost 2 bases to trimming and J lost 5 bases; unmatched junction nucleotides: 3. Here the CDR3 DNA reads TGCGCCAGCAGCTTAACAGGGGCCGAGACCCAGTACTTC. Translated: CASSLTGAETQYF.

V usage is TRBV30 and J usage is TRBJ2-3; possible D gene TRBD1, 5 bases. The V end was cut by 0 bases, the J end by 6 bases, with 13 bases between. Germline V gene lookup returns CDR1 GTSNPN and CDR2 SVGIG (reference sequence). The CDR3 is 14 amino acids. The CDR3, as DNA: TGTGCCTGGAGTGTCGGTCAGGGTTCCGATACGCAGTATTTT. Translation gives CAWSVGQGSDTQYF.

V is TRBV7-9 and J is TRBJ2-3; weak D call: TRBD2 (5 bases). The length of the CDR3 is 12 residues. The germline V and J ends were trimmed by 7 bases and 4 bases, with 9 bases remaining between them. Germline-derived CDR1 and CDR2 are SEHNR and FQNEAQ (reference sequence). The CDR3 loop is CASIELADTQYF. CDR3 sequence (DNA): TGTGCCAGCATCGAACTAGCAGATACGCAGTATTTT.

DNA of the CDR3: TGTGCCAGCTCATCCTGGACGGGGAACTATGGCTACACCTTC. Translated: CASSSWTGNYGYTF. V is TRBV18 and J is TRBJ1-2; no clear D gene. CDR3 size: 14 residues. The germline gives CDR1 KGHSH, CDR2 LQKENI. V lost 5 bases, J lost 2 bases, and 12 bases lay in between. Full variable domain (rest looked up from reference TRBV18 and TRBJ1-2): NAGVMQNPRHLVRRRGQEARLRCSPMKGHSHVYWYRQLPEEGLKFMVYLQKENIIDESGMPKERFSAEFPKEGPSILRIQQVVRGDSAAYFCASSSWTGNYGYTFGSGTRLTVV.

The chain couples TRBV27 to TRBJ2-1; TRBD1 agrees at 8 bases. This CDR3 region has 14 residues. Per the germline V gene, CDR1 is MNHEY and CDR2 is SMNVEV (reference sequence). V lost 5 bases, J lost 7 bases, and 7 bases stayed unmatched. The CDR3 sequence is CASSLRTGKNEQFF. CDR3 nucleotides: TGTGCCAGCAGTCTTCGGACAGGGAAAAATGAGCAGTTCTTC.

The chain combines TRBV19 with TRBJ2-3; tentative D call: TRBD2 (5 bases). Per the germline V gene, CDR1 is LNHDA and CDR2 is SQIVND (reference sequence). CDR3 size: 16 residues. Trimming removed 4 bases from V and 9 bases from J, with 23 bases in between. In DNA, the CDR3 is TGTGCCAGTAGTACGATCGTAGTGGATCGGGGTTTGACGCAGTATTTT. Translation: CASSTIVVDRGLTQYF.

CDR3 sequence reads: CASRGTGSDTGELFF. In nucleotides, the CDR3 is TGTGCCAGCAGGGGGACAGGGTCGGACACCGGGGAGCTGTTTTTT. V gene TRBV2 combines with J gene TRBJ2-2, with 9 nucleotides matching TRBD1. The CDR3 loop spans 15 amino acids. Germline trimming cut 6 bases from V and 3 bases from J; bases unmatched to any gene: 5. CDR1 is SNHLY and CDR2 is FYNNEI in the germline V gene. The whole variable domain, filled in from reference TRBV2 and TRBJ2-2, reads EPEVTQTPSHQVTQMGQEVILRCVPISNHLYFYWYRQILGQKVEFLVSFYNNEISEKSEIFDDQFSVERPDGSNFTLKIRSTKLEDSAMYFCASRGTGSDTGELFFGEGSRLTVL.

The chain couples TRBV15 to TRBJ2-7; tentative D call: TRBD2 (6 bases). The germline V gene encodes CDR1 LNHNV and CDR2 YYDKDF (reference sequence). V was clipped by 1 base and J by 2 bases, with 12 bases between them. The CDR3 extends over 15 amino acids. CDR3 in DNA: TGTGCCACCAGCAGAGCGGGAGCGTTAACCTACGAGCAGTACTTC. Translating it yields CATSRAGALTYEQYF.

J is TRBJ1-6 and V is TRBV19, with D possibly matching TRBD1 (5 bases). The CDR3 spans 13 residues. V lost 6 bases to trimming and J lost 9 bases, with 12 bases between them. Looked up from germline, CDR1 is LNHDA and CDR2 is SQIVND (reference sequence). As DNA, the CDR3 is TGTGCCAGTAGGGCCGGGGGACGTTCACCCCTCCACTTT. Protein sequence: CASRAGGRSPLHF.

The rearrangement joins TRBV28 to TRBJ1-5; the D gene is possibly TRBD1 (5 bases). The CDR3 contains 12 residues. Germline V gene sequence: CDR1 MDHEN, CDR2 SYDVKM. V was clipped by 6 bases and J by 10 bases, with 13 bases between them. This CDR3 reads CASSSRQRPQHF. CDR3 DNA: TGTGCCAGCAGCTCAAGACAGCGCCCCCAGCATTTT.

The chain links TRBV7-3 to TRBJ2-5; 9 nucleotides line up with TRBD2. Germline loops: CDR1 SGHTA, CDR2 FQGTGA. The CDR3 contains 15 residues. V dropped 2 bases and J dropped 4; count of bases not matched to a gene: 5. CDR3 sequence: CASSLGGGAGETQYF. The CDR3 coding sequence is TGTGCCAGCAGCTTAGGCGGGGGGGCAGGAGAGACCCAGTACTTC.

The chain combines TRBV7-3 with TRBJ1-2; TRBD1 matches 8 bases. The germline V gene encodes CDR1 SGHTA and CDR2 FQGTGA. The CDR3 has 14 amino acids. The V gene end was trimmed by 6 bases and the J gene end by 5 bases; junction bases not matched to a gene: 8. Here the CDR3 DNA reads TGTGCCAGCAGTTTTGGACAGGGACCATATGGCTACACCTTC. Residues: CASSFGQGPYGYTF.

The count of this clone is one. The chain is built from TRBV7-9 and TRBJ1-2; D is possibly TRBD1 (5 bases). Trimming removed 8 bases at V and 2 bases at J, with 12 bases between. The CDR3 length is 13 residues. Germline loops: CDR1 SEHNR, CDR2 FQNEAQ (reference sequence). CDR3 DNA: TGTGCCAGCGGAGGGCAGGGAAACTATGGCTACACCTTC. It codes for CASGGQGNYGYTF.